This passage covers 26 T cell receptor beta chains from one sample sequenced in a study of CD8+ T cells in alopecia areata. Described treatment: oral pan-JAK inhibitor, 5-10 mg twice daily. Sequencing templates came from extracted RNA that was reverse transcribed into cDNA. The assay was immunoSEQ multiplex PCR, and TCRdb's table has in-frame clones only and misses some. This sample has more than 150,000 clones, with about three fifths found just once. Sequencing used CD8+ T cells sorted from blood, obtained at week 24, from a patient treated with tofacitinib. The receptors derive from a human donor with alopecia areata.

This clone has just a few counts. The rearrangement uses TRBV27 and TRBJ2-5; the match to TRBD1 covers 8 bases. This CDR3 region has 13 residues. The V and J ends lost 6 bases and 4 bases, in that order; junction bases with no gene match: 4. Germline CDR1 is MNHEY and CDR2 is SMNVEV (reference sequence). CDR3 coding DNA: TGTGCCAGCAGCCCTGACAGGGGAGAGACCCAGTACTTC. The encoded protein is CASSPDRGETQYF.

This clone was seen just once. The chain links TRBV5-1 to TRBJ2-7; D may be TRBD1 (6 bases). The CDR3 has 16 amino acids. The ends were cut back, 0 bases at V and 0 bases at J, with 13 bases in the middle. Germline V lookup: CDR1 SGHRS, CDR2 YFSETQ. CDR3 coding DNA: TGCGCCAGCAGCTTGGAAGACAGGAGAAACTCCTACGAGCAGTACTTC. Residues: CASSLEDRRNSYEQYF.

This clone has more than one count but fewer than ten. The sample carries other DNA sequences with the same CDR3. The rearrangement uses TRBV13 and TRBJ2-7; the D is unclear. The ends were cut back, 0 bases at V and 5 bases at J, with 5 bases in the middle. CDR3 length: 12 residues. Germline V lookup: CDR1 PRHDT, CDR2 FYEKMQ (reference sequence). The CDR3 region is CASSLGRDEQYF. The CDR3 DNA is TGTGCCAGCAGCTTAGGGCGCGACGAGCAGTACTTC.

The V call is TRBV7-9, the J call TRBJ1-6, with D unclear. The CDR3 contains 14 residues. Germline V CDR1 and CDR2: SEHNR, FQNEAQ (reference sequence). V gave up 6 bases and J gave up 5 bases, with 11 bases separating them. The CDR3 reads CASRPDGDNSPLHF. In DNA form, the CDR3 reads TGTGCCAGCAGACCCGACGGGGATAATTCACCCCTCCACTTT.

This rearrangement joins TRBV29-1 to TRBJ2-5, with D uncertain. TRBJ2-7 explains the end of the DNA better; the J call may be wrong. The V gene's germline CDR1 is SQVTM and CDR2 ANQGSEA. The CDR3 loop spans 12 amino acids. CDR3 loop: CSVEGSAYEQYF. CDR3 coding DNA: TGCAGCGTTGAAGGCAGCGCCTACGAGCAGTACTTC.

The chain employs TRBV9 and TRBJ1-2; D is uncertain. Germline loops: CDR1 SGDLS, CDR2 YYNGEE. Deletions cut 2 bases from V and 4 bases from J, with 9 bases between. This CDR3 is 13 amino acids long. The CDR3: CASSVGPIYGYTF. CDR3 nucleotide sequence: TGTGCCAGCAGCGTTGGACCTATCTATGGCTACACCTTC.

This chain connects TRBV6-1 to TRBJ1-5, with D possibly being TRBD1 (6 bases). V was trimmed by 3 bases and J by 0 bases, leaving 9 bases between them. CDR3 size: 15 residues. Looked up from germline, CDR1 is MNHNS and CDR2 is SASEGT. CDR3 sequence reads: CASSEWTDSNQPQHF. The CDR3 nucleotides are TGTGCCAGCAGTGAGTGGACAGATAGCAATCAGCCCCAGCATTTT.

This clone turned up a few times. The V and J genes are TRBV7-9 and TRBJ2-7; TRBD1 matches at 7 bases. CDR3 length: 15 residues. Germline V lookup: CDR1 SEHNR, CDR2 FQNEAQ (reference sequence). The V segment lost 1 base and the J segment 3 bases; nucleotides outside the gene matches: 6. DNA of the CDR3: TGTGCCAGCAGCTTAGGAGGGGGCGCGGGCTACGAGCAGTACTTC. It yields the protein CASSLGGGAGYEQYF.

The CDR3 sequence: CASSQTGTPRIQETQYF. The DNA for the CDR3 is TGCGCCAGCAGCCAAACCGGGACACCCAGGATTCAAGAGACCCAGTACTTC. The chain employs TRBV4-1 and TRBJ2-5, with D possibly being TRBD1 (6 bases). The V gene's germline CDR1 is MGHRA and CDR2 YSYEKL. V lost 2 bases and J lost 2, with 18 bases in between. The CDR3 covers 17 residues.

Worth noting for this clone: It may be a read error: a sequence one base away is much more abundant. This same CDR3 is encoded by further DNA sequences in the sample. The rearrangement joins TRBV30 to TRBJ1-5; D call uncertain. The CDR3 loop spans 13 amino acids. Trimming took off 0 bases at V and 1 base at J, with 4 bases between the two ends. Per the germline V gene, CDR1 is GTSNPN and CDR2 is SVGIG (reference sequence). The CDR3 reads CAWSVGSNQPQHF. In DNA, the CDR3 is TGTGCCTGGAGTGTGGGCAGCAATCAGCCCCAGCATTTT. Variable domain in full (rest from reference TRBV30 and TRBJ1-5): SQTIHQWPATLVQPVGSPLSLECTVEGTSNPNLYWYRQAAGRGLQLLFYSVGIGQISSEVPQNLSASRPQDRQFILSSKKLLLSDSGFYLCAWSVGSNQPQHFGDGTRLSIL.

This clone occurred a few times. This chain joins TRBV29-1 and TRBJ2-5, with 9 nucleotides matching TRBD1. CDR3 length: 15 amino acids. In germline, CDR1 is SQVTM, CDR2 ANQGSEA. V shed 8 bases and J 4 bases; nucleotides not matched to a gene: 14. The CDR3 bases are TGCAGCCTGGGCCGACAGGGGGACGTAGGAGAGACCCAGTACTTC. This encodes CSLGRQGDVGETQYF.

V gene TRBV9 combines with J gene TRBJ2-2; no clear D. Germline CDR1 reads SGDLS; CDR2 reads YYNGEE. CDR3 length: 16 amino acids. V was pared by 6 bases and J by 5 bases, with 20 bases between. CDR3 protein: CASTARSGPRTGELFF. CDR3 bases: TGTGCCAGCACCGCCCGCTCCGGGCCTCGGACCGGGGAGCTGTTTTTT.

This chain uses TRBV5-6 with TRBJ2-7, with 8 bases lining up with TRBD1. Germline CDR1 and CDR2: SGHDT and YYEEEE. The CDR3 runs to 16 residues. The ends lost 6 bases at V and 1 base at J; junction bases unmatched: 12. CDR3 protein: CASTLGPDRGSYEQYF. In nucleotides, the CDR3 is TGTGCCAGCACCCTTGGGCCAGACAGGGGATCCTACGAGCAGTACTTC.

This clone was detected once. The rearrangement links TRBV9 to TRBJ1-1, with D unclear. CDR1 and CDR2 from the germline V gene are SGDLS and YYNGEE. There are 15 residues in the CDR3. Trimming shortened V by 2 bases and J by 1 base, and 12 bases separated the two germline ends. CDR3: CASSVRREGNTEAFF. In DNA form, the CDR3 reads TGTGCCAGCAGCGTCCGTAGAGAAGGGAACACTGAAGCTTTCTTT.

The V and J genes are TRBV7-8 and TRBJ2-3, with unresolved D. Looked up from germline, CDR1 is SGHVS and CDR2 is FQNEAQ. This CDR3 region has 11 residues. V was pared by 0 bases and J by 15 bases, with 10 bases between. The CDR3 DNA reads as TGTGCCAGCAGCTTAGCCACACGGAATTATTTT. This codes for CASSLATRNYF.

Regarding this clone: Other nucleotide sequences from this sample produce the same CDR3. V usage is TRBV5-1 and J usage is TRBJ1-5; D is uncertain. Germline V gene data show CDR1 as SGHRS and CDR2 as YFSETQ. Trimming left V 0 bases short and J 0 bases short, with 4 bases between. CDR3 size: 14 residues. In DNA, the CDR3 is TGCGCCAGCAGCTTGGAGGGTAGCAATCAGCCCCAGCATTTT. Protein product: CASSLEGSNQPQHF.

The chain has TRBV30 and TRBJ1-1; no clear D. This CDR3 has 14 residues. V gave up 4 bases and J gave up 1 base, with 13 bases separating them. Germline-derived CDR1 and CDR2 are GTSNPN and SVGIG (reference sequence). DNA for the CDR3: TGTGCCTGGATTGGCGGTCCACCGAACACTGAAGCTTTCTTT. Amino acids: CAWIGGPPNTEAFF.

This clone was detected only once. The rearrangement uses TRBV6-7 and TRBJ2-7, with TRBD1 matching 7 bases. TRBV6-7 is assigned to the ORF class and has an uncertain function. V was clipped by 2 bases and J by 2 bases; unmatched bases: 12. CDR3 length equals 17 residues. CDR3 sequence reads: CASSYHPKGDRPYEQYF. In nucleotides, the CDR3 is TGTGCCAGCAGTTACCATCCGAAAGGGGACAGACCCTACGAGCAGTACTTC.

The rearrangement uses TRBV6-6 and TRBJ2-1, with 8 bases fitting TRBD2. This CDR3 contains 15 residues. With 1 base clipped from V and 8 bases from J, the junction kept 7 bases outside the gene matches. CDR1 is MNHNY, CDR2 SVGAGI, per germline (reference sequence). DNA for the CDR3: TGTGCCAGCAGTTACTTCTACGGGGGGGCCGATGAGCAGTTCTTC. It codes for CASSYFYGGADEQFF.

This chain connects TRBV15 to TRBJ1-1; D is possibly TRBD1 (5 bases). Germline CDR1 is LNHNV and CDR2 is YYDKDF (reference sequence). The V and J ends lost 4 bases and 1 base respectively, with 13 bases between them. This CDR3 has 15 amino acids. This chain's CDR3 is CATSIQERGNTEAFF. The CDR3, as DNA: TGTGCCACCAGCATCCAAGAAAGGGGGAACACTGAAGCTTTCTTT.

This clone has only a few counts. The V gene is TRBV2, the J gene TRBJ1-4; D perhaps matches TRBD1 (6 bases). The CDR3 consists of 11 residues. CDR1 is SNHLY and CDR2 is FYNNEI in the germline V gene. V was trimmed by 10 bases and J by 7 bases, leaving 10 bases between them. For the CDR3, the DNA is TGTGCCAACCTAGGGGGTGAAAAACTGTTTTTT. This encodes CANLGGEKLFF.

The chain employs TRBV29-1 and TRBJ2-2, with TRBD1 identical over 7 bases. The trim removed 0 bases at V and 0 bases at J, leaving 4 bases unmatched. CDR3 length: 16 residues. Per germline, CDR1 SQVTM and CDR2 ANQGSEA. CDR3 amino acids: CSVEDTGTANTGELFF. Here the CDR3 DNA reads TGCAGCGTTGAAGATACCGGGACAGCGAACACCGGGGAGCTGTTTTTT.

This chain uses TRBV13 with TRBJ2-7; TRBD1 matches at 11 bases. Trimming at V came to 2 bases and at J to 2 bases, leaving 2 bases not matched to a gene. CDR3 length: 15 amino acids. In germline, CDR1 is PRHDT, CDR2 FYEKMQ (reference sequence). The CDR3 DNA sequence: TGTGCCAGCAGCTTACCGGGACAGGGGGCCTACGAGCAGTACTTC. It specifies CASSLPGQGAYEQYF.

V and J are TRBV6-5 and TRBJ1-4, with a possible D match to TRBD1 (5 bases). Germline V CDR1 and CDR2: MNHEY, SVGAGI. V lost 2 bases and J 7 bases, leaving 17 bases between the germline ends. The CDR3 extends over 16 amino acids. The CDR3 loop is CASSYLLGGFGEKLFF. The CDR3 region has the DNA TGTGCCAGCAGTTACCTCCTTGGGGGATTCGGTGAAAAACTGTTTTTT.

V is TRBV5-5 and J is TRBJ2-7; TRBD2 might be the D (5 bases). V gave up 3 bases and J gave up 3 bases, with 7 bases separating them. Looked up from germline, CDR1 is SGHKS and CDR2 is YYEKEE (reference sequence). This CDR3 is 12 amino acids long. CDR3 DNA sequence: TGTGCCAGCAGCTACGGGGTCTACGAGCAGTACTTC. Protein sequence: CASSYGVYEQYF.

This clone was seen just once. Its ends do not fully match the called genes, so a read error is possible. The chain employs TRBV9 and TRBJ2-2, with 7 bases identical to TRBD1. The CDR3 extends over 15 amino acids. Germline CDR1 is SGDLS and CDR2 is YYNGEE. CDR3 nucleotide sequence: TGTGCCAGCAGCCCCGACAGGGCGAACGCCGGGGAGCTGTTTTTT. Amino acid sequence: CASSPDRANAGELFF.